Given below is one T cell receptor (beta chain) in context. TCRdb's table, derived via immunoSEQ multiplex PCR, lists solely in-frame clones and lacks some. The sample records hundreds of thousands of clones, 88% being singletons. The source of the sample is a study of blood T cell repertoires in COVID-19. Study-wide background: T cells, B-cell-depleted T cells, or PBMCs provided the cDNA or gDNA that served as material.

This CDR3 is built from 17 residues. J gave up 1 base and V 4 bases, and 8 bases lay outside the gene matches. CDR1 KGHSH and CDR2 LQKENI come from the germline V gene. The sample taken for sequencing was peripheral blood. The chain combines TRBV18 with TRBJ2-2; 8 bases match TRBD1. The TCR was taken from a woman aged 45 to 65 with active or convalescent COVID-19. The CDR3 DNA follows: TGTGCCAGCTCACTACGGACAGGGCTTCTGAACACCGGGGAGCTGTTTTTT. Amino acids: CASSLRTGLLNTGELFF.